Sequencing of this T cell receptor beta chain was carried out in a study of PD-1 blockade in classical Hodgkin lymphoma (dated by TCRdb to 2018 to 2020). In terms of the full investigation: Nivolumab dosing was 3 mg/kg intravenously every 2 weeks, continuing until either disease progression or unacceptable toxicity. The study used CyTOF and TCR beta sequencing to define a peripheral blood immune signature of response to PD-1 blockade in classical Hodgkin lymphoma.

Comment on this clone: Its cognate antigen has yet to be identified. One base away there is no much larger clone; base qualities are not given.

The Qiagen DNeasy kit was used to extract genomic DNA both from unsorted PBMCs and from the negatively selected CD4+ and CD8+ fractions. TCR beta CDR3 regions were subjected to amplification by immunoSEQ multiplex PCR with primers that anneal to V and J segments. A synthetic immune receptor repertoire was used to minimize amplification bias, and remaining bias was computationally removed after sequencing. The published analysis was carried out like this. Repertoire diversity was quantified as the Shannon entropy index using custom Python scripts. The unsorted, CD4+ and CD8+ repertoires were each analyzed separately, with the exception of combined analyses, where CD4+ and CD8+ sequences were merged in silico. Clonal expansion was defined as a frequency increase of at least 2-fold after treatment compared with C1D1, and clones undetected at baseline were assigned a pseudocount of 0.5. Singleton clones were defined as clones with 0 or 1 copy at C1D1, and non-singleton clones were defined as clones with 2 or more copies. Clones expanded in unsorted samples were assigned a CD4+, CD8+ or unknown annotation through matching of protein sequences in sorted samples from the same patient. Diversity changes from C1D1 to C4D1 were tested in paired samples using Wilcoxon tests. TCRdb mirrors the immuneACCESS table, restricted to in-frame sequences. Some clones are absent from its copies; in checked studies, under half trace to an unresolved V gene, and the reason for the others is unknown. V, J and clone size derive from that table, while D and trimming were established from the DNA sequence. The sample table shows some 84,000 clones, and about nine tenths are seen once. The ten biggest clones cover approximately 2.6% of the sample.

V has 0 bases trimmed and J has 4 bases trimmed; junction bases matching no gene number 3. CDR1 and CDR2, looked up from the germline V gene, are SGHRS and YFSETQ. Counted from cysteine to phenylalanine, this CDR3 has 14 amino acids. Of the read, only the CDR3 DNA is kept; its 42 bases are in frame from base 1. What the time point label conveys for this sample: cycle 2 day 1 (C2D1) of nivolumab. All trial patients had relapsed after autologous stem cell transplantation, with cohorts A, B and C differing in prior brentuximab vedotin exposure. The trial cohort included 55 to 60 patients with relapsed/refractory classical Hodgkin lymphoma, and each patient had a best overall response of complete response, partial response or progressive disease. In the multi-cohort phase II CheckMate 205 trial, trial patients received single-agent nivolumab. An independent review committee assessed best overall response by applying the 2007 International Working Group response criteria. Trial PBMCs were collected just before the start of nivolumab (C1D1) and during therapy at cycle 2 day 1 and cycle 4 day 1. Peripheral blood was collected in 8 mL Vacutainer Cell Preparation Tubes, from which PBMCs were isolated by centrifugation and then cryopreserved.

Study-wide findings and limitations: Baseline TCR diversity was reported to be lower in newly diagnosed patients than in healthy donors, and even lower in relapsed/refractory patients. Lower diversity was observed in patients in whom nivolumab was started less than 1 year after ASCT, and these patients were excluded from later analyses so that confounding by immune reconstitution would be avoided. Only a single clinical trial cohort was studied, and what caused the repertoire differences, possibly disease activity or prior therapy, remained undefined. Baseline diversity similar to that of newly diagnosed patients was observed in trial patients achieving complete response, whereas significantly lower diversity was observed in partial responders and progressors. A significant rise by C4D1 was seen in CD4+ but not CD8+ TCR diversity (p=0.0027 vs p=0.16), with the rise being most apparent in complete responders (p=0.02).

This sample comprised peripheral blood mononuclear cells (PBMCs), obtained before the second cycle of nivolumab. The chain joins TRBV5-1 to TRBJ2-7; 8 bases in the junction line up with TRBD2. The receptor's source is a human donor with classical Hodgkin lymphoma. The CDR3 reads CASSLEREYYEQYF. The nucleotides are TGCGCCAGCAGCTTGGAGCGGGAGTATTACGAGCAGTACTTC.